The clone carrying this TCR beta chain is labeled as medium-sized (0.01 to 0.1%). Its antigen is currently unknown. This beta chain came through as a stray read in a library set up for alpha chains, and its size says little. Time point of the sample: sample taken at primary tumor resection. The source of the sample is a study of spatial heterogeneity in lung cancer. MiXCR, run by TCRdb on the 5' RACE reads, gives a single entry per CDR3 protein. Of a few thousand distinct CDR3 sequences listed, over 12% are singletons. Overall study results and limits: Tracking of tumor mutation counts was seen in expanded intratumoral alpha and beta TCR counts.

Trimming pared 0 bases from V and 7 bases from J, leaving 9 bases between. Germline assignment: CDR1 SGHTA and CDR2 FQGNSA. The CDR3 has 13 amino acids. The source of this sequence is a male donor with early-stage non-small cell lung cancer. The chain joins TRBV7-2 to TRBJ1-2; D remains unclear. The sample consisted of lung tumor tissue, taken at surgery. The CDR3 sequence: CASSLASAVGYTF. In DNA, the CDR3 is TGTGCCAGCAGCTTAGCTTCGGCCGTTGGCTACACCTTC.